The rows below give T cell receptor beta chains drawn from one sample of a study of T-cell reconstitution after alpha-beta-depleted transplantation in children. TCRdb called the PCR reads again in MiXCR, with one record for every CDR3 protein. Found here are approximately 400,000 distinct CDR3 sequences, approximately 11% of them singletons; the top ten hold approximately 5%. Sequences were derived from PBMCs from the stem cell graft donor, sampled from the stem cell graft. The receptors were gathered from a human donor who donated a stem cell graft to a child with acute myeloid leukemia. Each CDR3 is given with its conserved first and last residue. D genes are given only for firm matches. Where a row states a size, it is once, few, many or the class of an expanded clone; other rows omit it.

>.|TRBJ2-5|TRBV10-2|.
CASATSSETQYF
TGCGCCAGCGCGACTAGTTCAGAGACCCAGTACTTC
>TRBD2|TRBJ2-1|TRBV6-5|.
CASSHGVAGAYNEQFF
TGTGCCAGCAGCCACGGGGTAGCGGGGGCTTACAATGAGCAGTTCTTC
>TRBD2|TRBJ2-5|TRBV12-3/TRBV12-4|few
CASSSRTSGRGETQYF
TGTGCCAGCAGTTCTCGGACTAGCGGGAGGGGAGAGACCCAGTACTTC
>.|TRBJ2-7|TRBV3-1|.
CASSQAGAYEQYF
TGTGCCAGCAGCCAAGCTGGCGCCTACGAGCAGTACTTC
>.|TRBJ2-2|TRBV19|few
CASSIAGVTGELFF
TGTGCCAGTAGTATAGCGGGAGTAACCGGGGAGCTGTTTTTT
>TRBD2|TRBJ2-5|TRBV20-1|few
CSAAAGGPLETQYF
TGCAGTGCCGCAGCGGGGGGGCCGTTGGAGACCCAGTACTTC
>.|TRBJ2-2|TRBV20-1|.
CSARGDIPRGTGELFF
TGCAGTGCTAGGGGGGACATCCCTCGGGGCACCGGGGAGCTGTTTTTT
>.|TRBJ2-6|TRBV18|few
CASSPPTGSGANVLTF
TGTGCCAGCTCACCACCGACAGGCTCTGGGGCCAACGTCCTGACTTTC
>.|TRBJ1-1|TRBV29-1|many
CSAERWGEAFF
TGCAGCGCTGAAAGGTGGGGCGAAGCTTTCTTT
>.|TRBJ1-4|TRBV29-1|.
CSVLRNEKLFF
TGCAGCGTTCTAAGGAATGAAAAACTGTTTTTT
>.|TRBJ2-1|TRBV5-6|.
CASSLFGESKGNEQFF
TGTGCCAGCAGCTTGTTTGGGGAGAGCAAAGGGAATGAGCAGTTCTTC
>TRBD2|TRBJ2-1|TRBV29-1|.
CSVEFATSGDYNEQFF
TGCAGCGTTGAATTTGCGACTAGCGGGGATTACAATGAGCAGTTCTTC
>TRBD1|TRBJ2-4|TRBV12-3/TRBV12-4|many
CASRNKGQGQNIQYF
TGTGCCAGCCGGAACAAAGGACAGGGCCAAAACATTCAGTACTTC
>TRBD1|TRBJ1-6|TRBV5-4|.
CASNPGGESPLHF
TGTGCCAGCAATCCAGGGGGCGAGTCACCCCTCCACTTT
>.|TRBJ2-1|TRBV30|.
CACSKRGATYNEQFF
TGTGCCTGCTCTAAGAGGGGCGCGACCTACAATGAGCAGTTCTTC
>.|TRBJ1-2|TRBV9|.
CASTKTDSLYGYGYTF
TGTGCCAGCACTAAAACGGACAGTCTGTATGGCTATGGCTACACCTTC
>TRBD2|TRBJ2-1|TRBV7-6|many
CASSLLAGGVNEQFF
TGTGCCAGCAGCTTGCTAGCGGGGGGAGTCAATGAGCAGTTCTTC
>.|TRBJ2-3|TRBV15|.
CATSGGGADTQYF
TGTGCCACCAGTGGGGGCGGGGCAGATACGCAGTATTTT
>.|TRBJ2-2|TRBV5-1|many
CASSPQGQMGTGELFF
TGCGCCAGCAGCCCGCAGGGACAAATGGGCACCGGGGAGCTGTTTTTT
>.|TRBJ1-1|TRBV5-1|many
CASSLGRGDGTEAFF
TGCGCCAGCAGCTTGGGCAGGGGTGATGGCACTGAAGCTTTCTTT
>.|TRBJ1-6|TRBV2|.
CASSEVGARSPLHF
TGTGCCAGCAGTGAGGTTGGGGCGCGCTCACCCCTCCACTTT
>TRBD2|TRBJ2-1|TRBV4-1|.
CASSQVLAGGAYNEQFF
TGCGCCAGCAGCCAAGTGCTAGCGGGAGGAGCCTACAATGAGCAGTTCTTC
>TRBD1|TRBJ1-2|TRBV4-1|few
CASSQEDRAYRGYTF
TGCGCCAGCAGCCAAGAAGACAGGGCTTACCGTGGCTACACCTTC
>.|TRBJ1-5|TRBV28|few
CASSFVWFGFSPASGKTSQPQHF
TGTGCCAGCAGTTTTGTTTGGTTTGGGTTTAGTCCGGCGTCGGGGAAAACCTCTCAGCCCCAGCATTTT